Listed here are 26 T cell receptor beta chains from one sample, sequenced in a study of CD8+CD57+ T cells in acquired aplastic anemia. An expansion of CD8+CD57+ cells by flow cytometry had been shown in patients chosen for sequencing. Genomic DNA, serving as template, underwent TCR beta VDJ and CDR3 profiling. TCRdb independently ran MiXCR on the reads; one entry per CDR3 protein. The table records 80,000 or so distinct CDR3 sequences, roughly three quarters of them present only once. Sequencing was performed on sorted CD4+, CD8+, or CD8+CD57+ T cells (not recorded which) from PBMCs. These receptors were taken from a human donor with aplastic anemia.

J is TRBJ2-7 and V is TRBV10-3, with TRBD2 matching over 7 bases. There are 13 residues in the CDR3. Germline CDR1 ENHRY, CDR2 SYGVKD. V was pared by 10 bases and J by 2 bases, with 8 bases of the junction left unmatched. CDR3 in DNA: TGTGCCACCCAGGGAGGGGTCACCTACGAGCAGTACTTC. Encoded protein: CATQGGVTYEQYF.

This chain uses TRBV24-1 with TRBJ2-7, with D perhaps matching TRBD1 (5 bases). The CDR3 sequence is 13 residues long. Germline V gene sequence: CDR1 KGHDR, CDR2 SFDVKD. V lost 2 bases, J lost 4 bases, and 8 bases lay in between. The CDR3 bases are TGTGCCACCAGTGATTCAGACAGTTACGAGCAGTACTTC. It codes for CATSDSDSYEQYF.

This rearrangement joins TRBV24-1 to TRBJ2-1; D may correspond to TRBD1 or TRBD2 (5 bases each). Trimming left V 3 bases short and J 5 bases short, with 16 bases between. This CDR3 spans 16 amino acids. CDR1 KGHDR and CDR2 SFDVKD come from the germline V gene. CDR3 residues: CATSDAPGTVDNEQFF. CDR3 DNA: TGTGCCACCAGTGATGCCCCCGGGACGGTAGACAATGAGCAGTTCTTC.

This chain links TRBV7-6 with TRBJ1-2; D gene uncertain. Germline CDR1 and CDR2: SGHVS and FNYEAQ. V dropped 6 bases and J dropped 5 bases, with 10 bases sitting between them. The CDR3 contains 12 residues. The CDR3 bases are TGTGCCAGCAGTGAGCATGTTTATGGCTACACCTTC. Residues: CASSEHVYGYTF.

This clonotype has a handful of counts. V and J are TRBV15 and TRBJ2-1; the D call may be TRBD1 or TRBD2 (7 bases each). The ends were cut back, 5 bases at V and 5 bases at J, with 16 bases in the middle. This CDR3 region has 15 residues. Germline CDR1 reads LNHNV; CDR2 reads YYDKDF (reference sequence). CDR3: CATSHPQGGHNEQFF. The DNA of the CDR3 is TGTGCCACCAGCCATCCGCAGGGGGGGCACAATGAGCAGTTCTTC.

This chain links TRBV15 with TRBJ2-1, with D perhaps assigned TRBD1 or TRBD2 (5 bases each). With 3 bases removed from V and 8 bases from J, the gap between germline ends came to 23 bases. The CDR3 runs to 17 residues. Germline assignment: CDR1 LNHNV and CDR2 YYDKDF (reference sequence). CDR3 nucleotides: TGTGCCACCAGCAGTCGTTACCGGGGACCAGTATGGGATGAGCAGTTCTTC. Protein product: CATSSRYRGPVWDEQFF.

This rearrangement joins TRBV2 to TRBJ1-2; 7 bases agree with TRBD1. This CDR3 has 15 residues. The trim removed 4 bases at V and 1 base at J, leaving 6 bases unmatched. Germline V CDR1 and CDR2: SNHLY, FYNNEI. The CDR3 here is CASSGTGDLNYGYTF. The DNA of the CDR3 is TGTGCCAGCAGTGGAACAGGGGATCTTAACTATGGCTACACCTTC.

The rearrangement links TRBV25-1 to TRBJ2-5, with 7 bases aligning to TRBD1. J gave up 3 bases and V 4 bases, and 5 bases lay outside the gene matches. This CDR3 comprises 14 residues. The germline V gene encodes CDR1 MGHDK and CDR2 SYGVNS. The CDR3 DNA is TGTGCCAGCAGTGGACAGGGATTGGAAGAGACCCAGTACTTC. Protein: CASSGQGLEETQYF.

The chain recombines TRBV6-5 with TRBJ1-1; 8 nucleotides line up with TRBD1. The length of the CDR3 is 13 residues. V shed 5 bases, J shed 10 bases, and the junction held 9 bases outside the gene matches. Germline values: CDR1 MNHEY, CDR2 SVGAGI. The CDR3: CASSIRQGARAFF. Written as DNA, the CDR3 is TGTGCCAGCAGTATCCGCCAGGGGGCGAGAGCTTTCTTT.

This clonotype showed up just a few times. J is TRBJ1-6 and V is TRBV20-1; D uncertain. The CDR3 has 13 residues. V was clipped by 0 bases and J by 9 bases, with 9 bases between them. Per the germline V gene, CDR1 is DFQATT and CDR2 is SNEGSKA (reference sequence). CDR3 bases: TGCAGTGCTAGAGATACAACTATTTCACCCCTCCACTTT. Translating it yields CSARDTTISPLHF.

The V gene is TRBV7-9, the J gene TRBJ2-7; D unclear. V was clipped by 2 bases and J by 0 bases, with 2 bases between them. The length of the CDR3 is 12 residues. The germline V gene encodes CDR1 SEHNR and CDR2 FQNEAQ (reference sequence). Here the CDR3 reads CASSLNSYEQYF. The CDR3 coding sequence is TGTGCCAGCAGCTTAAACTCCTACGAGCAGTACTTC.

V gene TRBV10-3 combines with J gene TRBJ1-1; D might be TRBD1 (5 bases). Germline V gene sequence: CDR1 ENHRY, CDR2 SYGVKD. V dropped 3 bases and J dropped 4 bases, with 15 bases sitting between them. The length of the CDR3 is 15 residues. CDR3 nucleotides: TGTGCCATCAGTGACGCGAGGGCGGGACGCACTGAAGCTTTCTTT. Translation gives CAISDARAGRTEAFF.

A single count supports this clonotype. The V gene is TRBV5-4, the J gene TRBJ2-3; TRBD2 is a possible D gene (6 bases). Germline assignment: CDR1 SGHNT and CDR2 YYREEE (reference sequence). The V gene lost 1 base and the J gene lost 0 bases, with 21 bases spanning the gap. The CDR3 has 19 amino acids. CDR3 DNA: TGTGCCAGCAGCTTGACCCCCGGTGGGCGGGGCTCCAGCACAGATACGCAGTATTTT. Translated, it gives CASSLTPGGRGSSTDTQYF.

The sample holds one count of this clonotype. J is TRBJ1-2 and V is TRBV11-1; 9 nucleotides agree with TRBD1. V lost 5 bases to trimming and J lost 0 bases; unmatched junction nucleotides: 10. There are 17 residues in the CDR3. Germline CDR1 is SGHAT and CDR2 is FQDESV (reference sequence). The CDR3 sequence is CASSRLQGAKANYGYTF. CDR3 nucleotides: TGTGCCAGCAGCCGTTTACAGGGGGCCAAGGCTAACTATGGCTACACCTTC.

The V gene is TRBV19, the J gene TRBJ2-3; the D gene is possibly TRBD2 (6 bases). CDR1 and CDR2 (germline): LNHDA, SQIVND (reference sequence). CDR3 length: 15 residues. The V and J ends lost 10 bases and 0 bases respectively, with 17 bases between them. In DNA form, the CDR3 reads TGTGCCACACGGGGGAAGATAACAAGCACAGATACGCAGTATTTT. Residues: CATRGKITSTDTQYF. The full variable domain, with the rest looked up from reference TRBV19 and TRBJ2-3, is DGGITQSPKYLFRKEGQNVTLSCEQNLNHDAMYWYRQDPGQGLRLIYYSQIVNDFQKGDIAEGYSVSREKKESFPLTVTSAQKNPTAFYLCATRGKITSTDTQYFGPGTRLTVL.

The genes are TRBV11-2 and TRBJ2-2, with a possible D match to TRBD2 (5 bases). Germline V gene data show CDR1 as SGHAT and CDR2 as FQNNGV. The CDR3 length is 17 residues. Trimming took 2 bases from V and 7 from J, leaving 20 bases between them. This chain's CDR3 is CASSLHPGSEEGGELFF. CDR3 bases: TGTGCCAGCAGCTTACACCCAGGAAGCGAAGAGGGCGGGGAGCTGTTTTTT. The full variable domain, completed using reference TRBV11-2 and TRBJ2-2, is EAGVAQSPRYKIIEKRQSVAFWCNPISGHATLYWYQQILGQGPKLLIQFQNNGVVDDSQLPKDRFSAERLKGVDSTLKIQPAKLEDSAVYLCASSLHPGSEEGGELFFGEGSRLTVL.

The chain carries TRBV11-2 and TRBJ2-5; 9 positions match TRBD1. V lost 1 base and J lost 1; bases outside the gene matches: 10. The CDR3 runs 18 residues. From germline, CDR1 is SGHAT and CDR2 FQNNGV. This CDR3 reads CASSLGILGQGTQETQYF. In nucleotides, the CDR3 is TGTGCCAGCAGCTTAGGGATACTGGGACAGGGTACCCAAGAGACCCAGTACTTC.

V and J are TRBV10-3 and TRBJ2-1; either TRBD1 or TRBD2 may supply D (6 bases each). V was pared by 5 bases and J by 9 bases, with 26 bases between. Germline V gene data show CDR1 as ENHRY and CDR2 as SYGVKD. The CDR3 covers 17 residues. The CDR3 DNA reads TGTGCCATCAGTATATGGGGGGCATGGGGACTCCATACTGAGCAGTTCTTC. Amino acids: CAISIWGAWGLHTEQFF.

V and J are TRBV29-1 and TRBJ1-3; possible D gene TRBD1, 5 bases. CDR1 SQVTM and CDR2 ANQGSEA come from the germline V gene. V was trimmed by 6 bases and J by 2 bases, leaving 11 bases between them. This CDR3 spans 13 amino acids. The CDR3 is CSVGKGAGNTIYF. The CDR3 DNA is TGCAGCGTCGGCAAAGGGGCTGGAAACACCATATATTTT.

The chain joins TRBV20-1 to TRBJ2-7; D may correspond to TRBD1 or TRBD2 (6 bases each). V was cut by 5 bases and J by 6 bases, with 14 bases left in between. There are 12 residues in the CDR3. Germline V gives CDR1 DFQATT, CDR2 SNEGSKA (reference sequence). This CDR3 is CSARGPAGEQYF. CDR3 DNA: TGCAGTGCTCGGGGGCCGGCCGGCGAGCAGTACTTC.

The genes are TRBV20-1 and TRBJ2-7; maybe TRBD1 (6 bases). This CDR3 spans 11 amino acids. V dropped 6 bases and J dropped 3 bases, with 9 bases sitting between them. Germline loops: CDR1 DFQATT, CDR2 SNEGSKA (reference sequence). The CDR3 nucleotides are TGCAGTGCCAAACAGGGCTACGAGCAGTACTTC. Translation gives CSAKQGYEQYF.

V gene TRBV10-3 combines with J gene TRBJ2-7, with 8 bases aligning to TRBD2. Germline-derived CDR1 and CDR2 are ENHRY and SYGVKD. After removal of 5 bases from V and 0 bases from J, the junction contained 3 bases not matched to a gene. This CDR3 has 14 amino acids. CDR3 in amino acids: CAISSGGISYEQYF. In DNA, the CDR3 is TGTGCCATCAGTAGCGGGGGTATCTCCTACGAGCAGTACTTC.

For the CDR3, the DNA is TGCAGCGTTGGAGGGGAAACCTACGAGCAGTACTTC. This sequence encodes CSVGGETYEQYF. The rearrangement links TRBV29-1 to TRBJ2-7, with D perhaps TRBD1 or TRBD2 (5 bases each). Germline assignment: CDR1 SQVTM and CDR2 ANQGSEA. The V gene lost 4 bases and the J gene lost 2 bases, with 9 bases spanning the gap. The CDR3 runs to 12 residues.

The J gene is TRBJ2-7, the V gene TRBV27; weak D call: TRBD2 (6 bases). Per the germline V gene, CDR1 is MNHEY and CDR2 is SMNVEV (reference sequence). V shed 1 base and J shed 3 bases, with 13 bases lying between them. This CDR3 contains 15 residues. Here the CDR3 DNA reads TGTGCCAGCAGTTTATATGGGACGGAGGGCTACGAGCAGTACTTC. Protein: CASSLYGTEGYEQYF.

This clonotype was counted once. The chain joins TRBV10-1 to TRBJ2-1; maybe TRBD1 (5 bases). Deletions cut 11 bases from V and 9 bases from J, with 11 bases between. Per germline, CDR1 WNHNN and CDR2 SYGVQD (reference sequence). This CDR3 comprises 10 residues. The CDR3 reads CAGRQPEQFF. CDR3 nucleotide sequence: TGCGCCGGCCGACAGCCTGAGCAGTTCTTC.

This chain links TRBV2 with TRBJ2-1; no clear D gene. V gave up 8 bases and J gave up 0 bases, with 8 bases separating them. Germline values: CDR1 SNHLY, CDR2 FYNNEI. This CDR3 contains 13 residues. The CDR3 loop reads CASVTGSYNEQFF. The CDR3 nucleotides read TGTGCCAGCGTGACGGGCTCCTACAATGAGCAGTTCTTC.